The T cell receptor beta chain described here comes from a study of blood T cell repertoires in COVID-19. The overall study: Whether acute or convalescent, the COVID-19 samples came from the United States, Italy and Spain.

Per the authors' pipeline: By means of reference gene primer amplification, nucleated cell counts were estimated. Assay used: immunoSEQ multiplex PCR; TCRdb lists only in-frame clones, some missing. The D gene and trimming were derived from the DNA, and the V and J assignments and clone size from that table. The repertoire includes 210,000 or so clones, more than 75% of them detected once, and 1.5% to 2% sits in the top ten. CDR3 length: 14 amino acids. V lost 2 bases, J lost 5 bases, and 12 bases lay in between. Germline lookup yields CDR1 MDHEN and CDR2 SYDVKM. The sequenced sample consisted of peripheral blood. This receptor was obtained from a man between 40 and 49 years old with active or convalescent COVID-19. V is TRBV28 and J is TRBJ1-2; no clear D gene. CDR3 sequence (DNA): TGTGCCAGCAGTTTAAACGCACACATATATGGCTACACCTTC. Protein: CASSLNAHIYGYTF.